This T cell receptor beta chain appears in the sequencing data of a study of blood T cell repertoires in COVID-19. Study context: PBMCs, B-cell-depleted T cells, or T cells provided the cDNA or gDNA that made up the material.

The authors' processing: From reference gene primer amplification, estimates of nucleated cell counts were derived. The table came from immunoSEQ multiplex PCR; TCRdb's copy has only in-frame clones and leaves some out. That table supplies the V and J calls and clone size; D and trimming were determined from the DNA. The sample shows fewer than 250,000 clones, about nine tenths of them seen only once. Per the germline V gene, CDR1 is MNHNY and CDR2 is SVGAGI (reference sequence). Trimming stripped 5 bases from V and 0 bases from J, with 23 bases between. This CDR3 region has 19 residues. Seattle's enrolled individuals joined amid active infection and were then monitored longitudinally.

The sample consisted of peripheral blood. The clonotype originates from a man aged 25-45 years with COVID-19, enrolled during active disease. The rearrangement links TRBV6-6 to TRBJ1-5; weak D call: TRBD1 (6 bases). The CDR3 nucleotides are TGTGCCAGCAGTCCCTTCCCGGGCAGGGGAGGGTATAGCAATCAGCCCCAGCATTTT. It yields the protein CASSPFPGRGGYSNQPQHF.